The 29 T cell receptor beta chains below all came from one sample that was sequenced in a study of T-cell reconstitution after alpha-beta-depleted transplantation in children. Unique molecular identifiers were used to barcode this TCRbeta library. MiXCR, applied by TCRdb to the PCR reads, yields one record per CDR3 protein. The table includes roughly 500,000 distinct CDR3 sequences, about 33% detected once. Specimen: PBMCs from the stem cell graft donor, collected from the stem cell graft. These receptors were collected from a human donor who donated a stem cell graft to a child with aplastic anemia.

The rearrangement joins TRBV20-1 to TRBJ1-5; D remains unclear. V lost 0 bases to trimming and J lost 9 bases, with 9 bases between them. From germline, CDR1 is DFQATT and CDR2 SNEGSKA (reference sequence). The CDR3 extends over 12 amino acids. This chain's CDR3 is CSARDRGGPQHF. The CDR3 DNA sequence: TGCAGTGCTAGAGATCGTGGTGGGCCCCAGCATTTT.

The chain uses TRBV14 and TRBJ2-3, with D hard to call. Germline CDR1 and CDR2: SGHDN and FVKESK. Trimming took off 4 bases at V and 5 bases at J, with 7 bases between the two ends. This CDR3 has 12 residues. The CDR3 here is CASSPHRDTQYF. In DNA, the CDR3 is TGTGCCAGCAGCCCCCATAGAGATACGCAGTATTTT.

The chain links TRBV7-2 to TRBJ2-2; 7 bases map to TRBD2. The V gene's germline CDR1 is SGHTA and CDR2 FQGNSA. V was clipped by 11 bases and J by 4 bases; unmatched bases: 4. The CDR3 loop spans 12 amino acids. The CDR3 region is CAGGGTTGELFF. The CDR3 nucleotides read TGTGCCGGGGGGGGGACCACCGGGGAGCTGTTTTTT.

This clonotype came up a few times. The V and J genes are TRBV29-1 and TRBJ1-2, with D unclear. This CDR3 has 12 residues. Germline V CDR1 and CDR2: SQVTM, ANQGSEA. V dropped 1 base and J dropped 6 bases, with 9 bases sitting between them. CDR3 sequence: CSVEGTWDGYTF. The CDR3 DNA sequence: TGCAGCGTTGAAGGGACTTGGGATGGCTACACCTTC.

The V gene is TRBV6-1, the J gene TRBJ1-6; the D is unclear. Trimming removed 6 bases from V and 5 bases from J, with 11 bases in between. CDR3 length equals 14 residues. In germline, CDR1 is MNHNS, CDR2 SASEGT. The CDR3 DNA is TGTGCCAGCAGCACCGGACGGAATAATTCACCCCTCCACTTT. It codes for CASSTGRNNSPLHF.

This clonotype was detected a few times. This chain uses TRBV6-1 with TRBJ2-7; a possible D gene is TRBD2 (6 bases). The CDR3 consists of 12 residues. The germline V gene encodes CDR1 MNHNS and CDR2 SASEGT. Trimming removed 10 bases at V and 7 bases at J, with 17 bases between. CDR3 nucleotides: TGTGCCATCAGACTACCCGGAGGGGAGCAGTACGTC. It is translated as CAIRLPGGEQYV.

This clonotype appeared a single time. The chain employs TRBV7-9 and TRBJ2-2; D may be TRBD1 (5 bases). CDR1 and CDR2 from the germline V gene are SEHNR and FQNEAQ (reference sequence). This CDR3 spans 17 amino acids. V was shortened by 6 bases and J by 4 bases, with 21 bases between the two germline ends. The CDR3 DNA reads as TGTGCCAGCAGTGATTCCTTTCAGGGTTCGGTCACCGGGGAGCTGTTTTTT. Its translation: CASSDSFQGSVTGELFF.

This chain's CDR3 is CSARHDSGLPEAFF. The DNA for the CDR3 is TGCAGTGCTCGACATGACTCGGGTCTTCCCGAAGCTTTCTTT. The chain carries TRBV20-1 and TRBJ1-1; D is unclear. CDR3 length: 14 amino acids. V gave up 5 bases and J gave up 8 bases, with 21 bases separating them. Germline V gene lookup returns CDR1 DFQATT and CDR2 SNEGSKA (reference sequence).

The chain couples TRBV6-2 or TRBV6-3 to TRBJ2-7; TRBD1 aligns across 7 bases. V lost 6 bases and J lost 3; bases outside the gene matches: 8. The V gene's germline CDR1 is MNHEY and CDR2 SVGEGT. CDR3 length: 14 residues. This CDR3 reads CASRRDSSLYEQYV. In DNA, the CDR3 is TGTGCCAGCAGAAGGGACAGTTCCCTCTACGAGCAGTACGTC.

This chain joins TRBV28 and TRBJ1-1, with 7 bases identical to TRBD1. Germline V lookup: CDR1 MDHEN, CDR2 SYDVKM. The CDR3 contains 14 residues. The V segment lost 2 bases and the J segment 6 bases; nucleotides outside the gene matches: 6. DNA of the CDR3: TGTGCCAGCAGTTTAAGCGACAGGGTTCCTGAAGCTTTCTTT. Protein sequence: CASSLSDRVPEAFF.

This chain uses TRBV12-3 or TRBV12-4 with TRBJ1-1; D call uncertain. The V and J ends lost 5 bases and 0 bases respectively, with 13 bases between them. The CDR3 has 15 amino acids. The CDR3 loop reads CASSPRAKMNTEAFF. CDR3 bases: TGTGCCAGCAGTCCCCGGGCCAAGATGAACACTGAAGCTTTCTTT.

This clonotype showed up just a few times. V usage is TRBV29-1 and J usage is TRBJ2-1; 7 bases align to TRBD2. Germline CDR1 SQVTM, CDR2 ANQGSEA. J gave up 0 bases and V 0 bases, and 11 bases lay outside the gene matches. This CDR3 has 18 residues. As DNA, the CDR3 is TGCAGCGTTGAAGACAGCCAGGCTAGCGGACACTCCTACAATGAGCAGTTCTTC. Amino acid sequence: CSVEDSQASGHSYNEQFF.

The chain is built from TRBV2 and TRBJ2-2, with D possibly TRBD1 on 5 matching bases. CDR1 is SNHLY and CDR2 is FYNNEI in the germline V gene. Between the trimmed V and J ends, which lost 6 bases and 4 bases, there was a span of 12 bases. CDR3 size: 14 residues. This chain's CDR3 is CASRGVVGTGELFF. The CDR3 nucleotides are TGTGCCAGCAGAGGGGTAGTGGGCACCGGGGAGCTGTTTTTT.

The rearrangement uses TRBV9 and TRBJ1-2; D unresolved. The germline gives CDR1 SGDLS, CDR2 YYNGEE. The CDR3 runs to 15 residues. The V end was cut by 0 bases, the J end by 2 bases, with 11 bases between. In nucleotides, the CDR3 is TGTGCCAGCAGCGTAGCTCAAACAGCGAACTATGGCTACACCTTC. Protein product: CASSVAQTANYGYTF.

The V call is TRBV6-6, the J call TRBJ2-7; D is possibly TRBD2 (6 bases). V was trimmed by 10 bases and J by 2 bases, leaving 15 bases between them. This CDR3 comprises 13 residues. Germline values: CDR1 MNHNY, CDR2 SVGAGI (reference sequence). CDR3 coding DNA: TGTGCCACCGAGGGGAGGAAACCCTACGAGCAGTACTTC. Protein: CATEGRKPYEQYF.

The CDR3: CASSLDGGFTEAFF. The CDR3 region has the DNA TGCGCCAGCAGCTTGGATGGGGGATTCACTGAAGCTTTCTTT. The rearrangement joins TRBV5-1 to TRBJ1-1; D is perhaps TRBD1 (5 bases). This CDR3 is 14 amino acids long. Per the germline V gene, CDR1 is SGHRS and CDR2 is YFSETQ. The ends were cut back, 0 bases at V and 4 bases at J, with 10 bases in the middle.

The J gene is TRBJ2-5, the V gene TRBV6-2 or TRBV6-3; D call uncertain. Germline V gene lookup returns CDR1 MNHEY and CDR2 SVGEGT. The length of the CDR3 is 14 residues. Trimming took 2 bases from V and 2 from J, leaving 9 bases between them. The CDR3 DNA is TGTGCCAGCAGTTACGGCAGCCATCAAGAGACCCAGTACTTC. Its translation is CASSYGSHQETQYF.

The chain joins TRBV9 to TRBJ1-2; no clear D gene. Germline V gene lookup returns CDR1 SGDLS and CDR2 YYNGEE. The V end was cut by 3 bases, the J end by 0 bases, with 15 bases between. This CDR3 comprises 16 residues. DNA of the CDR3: TGTGCCAGCAGCGGTTTGGGGTTGCACTCTAACTATGGCTACACCTTC. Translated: CASSGLGLHSNYGYTF.

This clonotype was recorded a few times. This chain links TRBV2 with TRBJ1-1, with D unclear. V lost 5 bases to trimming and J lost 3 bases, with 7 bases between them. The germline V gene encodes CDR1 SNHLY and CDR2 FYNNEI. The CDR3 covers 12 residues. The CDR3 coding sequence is TGTGCCAGCAGTATAGGACACACTGAAGCTTTCTTT. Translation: CASSIGHTEAFF.

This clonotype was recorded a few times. The chain's CDR3 is CASSFVETQYF. The CDR3 nucleotides read TGTGCCAGCAGTTTCGTTGAGACCCAGTACTTC. The gene calls are TRBV27 and TRBJ2-5; D gene ambiguous. This CDR3 is built from 11 residues. Trimming pared 3 bases from V and 5 bases from J, leaving 4 bases between. The germline gives CDR1 MNHEY, CDR2 SMNVEV (reference sequence).

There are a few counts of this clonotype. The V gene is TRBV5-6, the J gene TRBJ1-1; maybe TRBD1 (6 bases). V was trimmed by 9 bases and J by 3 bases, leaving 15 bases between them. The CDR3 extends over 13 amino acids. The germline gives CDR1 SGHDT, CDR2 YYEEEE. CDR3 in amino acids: CATTGAWDTEAFF. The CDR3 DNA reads TGTGCCACGACGGGGGCTTGGGACACTGAAGCTTTCTTT.

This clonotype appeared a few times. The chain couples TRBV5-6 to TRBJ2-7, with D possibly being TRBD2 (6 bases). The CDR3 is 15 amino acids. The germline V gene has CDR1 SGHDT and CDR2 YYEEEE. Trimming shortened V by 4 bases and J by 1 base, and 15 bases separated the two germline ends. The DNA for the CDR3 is TGTGCCAGCAGCGTTCGGAGGGGCAATTCCTACGAGCAGTACGTC. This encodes CASSVRRGNSYEQYV.

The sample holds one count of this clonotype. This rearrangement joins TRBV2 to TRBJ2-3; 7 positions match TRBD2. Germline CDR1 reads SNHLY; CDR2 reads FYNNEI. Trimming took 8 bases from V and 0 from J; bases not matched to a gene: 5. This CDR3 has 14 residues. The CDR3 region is CASCGGLSTDTQYF. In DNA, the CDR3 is TGTGCCAGCTGCGGGGGTCTTAGCACAGATACGCAGTATTTT.

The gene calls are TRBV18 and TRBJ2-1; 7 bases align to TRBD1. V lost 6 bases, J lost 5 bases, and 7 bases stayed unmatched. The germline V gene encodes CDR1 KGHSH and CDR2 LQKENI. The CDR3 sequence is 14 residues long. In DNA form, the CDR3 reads TGTGCCAGCTCGCCAACGACAGGGAACAATGAGCAGTTCTTC. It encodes CASSPTTGNNEQFF.

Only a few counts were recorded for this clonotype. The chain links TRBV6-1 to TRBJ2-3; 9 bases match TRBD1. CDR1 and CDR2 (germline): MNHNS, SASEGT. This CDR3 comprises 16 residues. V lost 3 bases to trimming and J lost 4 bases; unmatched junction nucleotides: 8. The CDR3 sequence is CASSDWGTGKADTQYF. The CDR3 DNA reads TGTGCCAGCAGTGACTGGGGGACAGGGAAGGCAGATACGCAGTATTTT.

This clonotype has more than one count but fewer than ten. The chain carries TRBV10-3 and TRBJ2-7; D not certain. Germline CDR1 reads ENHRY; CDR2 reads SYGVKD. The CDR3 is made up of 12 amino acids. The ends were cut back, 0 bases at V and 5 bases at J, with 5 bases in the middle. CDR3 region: CAISESSDEQYF. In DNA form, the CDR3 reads TGTGCCATCAGTGAGTCGTCGGACGAGCAGTACTTC.

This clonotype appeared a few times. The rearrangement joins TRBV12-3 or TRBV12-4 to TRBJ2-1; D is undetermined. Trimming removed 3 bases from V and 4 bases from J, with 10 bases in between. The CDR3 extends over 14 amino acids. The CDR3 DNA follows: TGTGCCAGCAGTTTTCAGCCTCTATACAATGAGCAGTTCTTC. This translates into CASSFQPLYNEQFF.

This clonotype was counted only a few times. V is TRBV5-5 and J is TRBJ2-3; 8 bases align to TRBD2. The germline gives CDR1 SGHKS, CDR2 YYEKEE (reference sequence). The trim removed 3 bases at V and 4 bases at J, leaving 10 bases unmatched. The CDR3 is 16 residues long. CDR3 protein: CASSSAGGAMADTQYF. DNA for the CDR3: TGTGCCAGCAGCTCGGCGGGGGGTGCGATGGCAGATACGCAGTATTTT. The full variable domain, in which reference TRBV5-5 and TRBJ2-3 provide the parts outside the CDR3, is DAGVTQSPTHLIKTRGQQVTLRCSPISGHKSVSWYQQVLGQGPQFIFQYYEKEERGRGNFPDRFSARQFPNYSSELNVNALLLGDSALYLCASSSAGGAMADTQYFGPGTRLTVL.

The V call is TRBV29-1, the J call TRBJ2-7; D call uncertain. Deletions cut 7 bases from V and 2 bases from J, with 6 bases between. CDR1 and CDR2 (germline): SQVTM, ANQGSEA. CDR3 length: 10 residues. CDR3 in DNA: TGCAGCGCCGGAACCTACGAGCAGTACTTC. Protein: CSAGTYEQYF.